These 26 T cell receptor beta chains were all obtained from the same sample, sequenced in a study of cytomegalovirus exposure and HLA in healthy donors. Amplification used 60 Vbeta primers and 13 Jbeta primers. The repertoire was sequenced with immunoSEQ multiplex PCR; TCRdb's copy has only in-frame clones and lacks some. The table shows about 140,000 clones, with about 68% occurring only once. The specimen was PBMCs. Every receptor here comes from a human donor in good health.

This chain connects TRBV7-6 to TRBJ1-1, with 7 bases matching TRBD1. The trim removed 5 bases at V and 11 bases at J, leaving 8 bases unmatched. The germline gives CDR1 SGHVS, CDR2 FNYEAQ. The CDR3 consists of 12 residues. CDR3 amino acids: CASSPIGQEAFF. CDR3 in DNA: TGTGCCAGCAGCCCAATAGGACAGGAGGCTTTCTTT.

The V and J genes are TRBV11-2 and TRBJ2-7, with D uncertain. Germline values: CDR1 SGHAT, CDR2 FQNNGV. The CDR3 is 14 amino acids. V shed 7 bases and J shed 0 bases, with 13 bases lying between them. The CDR3 region is CASTPTFPSYEQYF. The CDR3 nucleotides are TGTGCCAGCACCCCGACATTTCCCTCCTACGAGCAGTACTTC. The full variable domain, rest sourced from reference TRBV11-2 and TRBJ2-7, is EAGVAQSPRYKIIEKRQSVAFWCNPISGHATLYWYQQILGQGPKLLIQFQNNGVVDDSQLPKDRFSAERLKGVDSTLKIQPAKLEDSAVYLCASTPTFPSYEQYFGPGTRLTVT.

A single count supports this clone. The rearrangement uses TRBV6-1 and TRBJ2-1; D is possibly TRBD2 (5 bases). Germline values: CDR1 MNHNS, CDR2 SASEGT. Trimming left V 4 bases short and J 0 bases short, with 13 bases between. The CDR3 totals 16 residues. The CDR3 DNA is TGTGCCAGCAGTGTACAGACTATTAGCTCCTACAATGAGCAGTTCTTC. This encodes CASSVQTISSYNEQFF.

The chain has TRBV28 and TRBJ2-5, with D possibly matching TRBD1 (6 bases). The CDR3 covers 17 residues. V was cut by 4 bases and J by 6 bases, with 24 bases left in between. CDR1 is MDHEN and CDR2 is SYDVKM in the germline V gene. The chain's CDR3 is CASSYPRGPGAKQTQYF. In DNA, the CDR3 is TGTGCCAGCAGTTACCCCCGAGGACCAGGGGCAAAGCAGACCCAGTACTTC.

The chain joins TRBV4-1 to TRBJ2-7; no reliable D call. The V gene's germline CDR1 is MGHRA and CDR2 YSYEKL. V gave up 0 bases and J gave up 3 bases, with 3 bases separating them. The CDR3 loop spans 12 amino acids. The DNA of the CDR3 is TGCGCCAGCAGCCAAGATAACTACGAGCAGTACTTC. Protein product: CASSQDNYEQYF.

The rearrangement joins TRBV5-8 to TRBJ2-7; TRBD1 agrees at 7 bases. The germline gives CDR1 SGHTS, CDR2 YDEGEE. CDR3 size: 14 residues. The V gene end was trimmed by 0 bases and the J gene end by 7 bases; junction bases not matched to a gene: 7. The CDR3 region is CASSLGQGVKEQYF. The CDR3 nucleotides are TGTGCCAGCAGCTTGGGACAGGGTGTCAAGGAGCAGTACTTC. Together with reference TRBV5-8 and TRBJ2-7, the CDR3 gives the full variable domain: EAGVTQSPTHLIKTRGQQATLRCSPISGHTSVYWYQQALGLGLQFLLWYDEGEERNRGNFPPRFSGRQFPNYSSELNVNALELEDSALYLCASSLGQGVKEQYFGPGTRLTVT.

The rearrangement uses TRBV4-1 and TRBJ2-7; 8 bases agree with TRBD2. J lost 3 bases, V lost 6 bases, and 7 bases had no gene match. The CDR3 extends over 14 amino acids. CDR1 MGHRA and CDR2 YSYEKL come from the germline V gene. The CDR3 sequence: CASREGLVDYEQYF. The CDR3 DNA reads TGCGCCAGCAGGGAGGGACTAGTTGACTACGAGCAGTACTTC.

This sequence joins TRBV2 and TRBJ2-1; D remains unclear. This CDR3 region has 16 residues. CDR1 SNHLY and CDR2 FYNNEI come from the germline V gene. The V gene lost 3 bases and the J gene lost 7 bases, with 19 bases spanning the gap. The CDR3 bases are TGTGCCAGCAGTGAGGAGACGTGGCCCCGTTTAAATGAGCAGTTCTTC. Its translation is CASSEETWPRLNEQFF. Complete variable domain (other parts from reference TRBV2 and TRBJ2-1): EPEVTQTPSHQVTQMGQEVILRCVPISNHLYFYWYRQILGQKVEFLVSFYNNEISEKSEIFDDQFSVERPDGSNFTLKIRSTKLEDSAMYFCASSEETWPRLNEQFFGPGTRLTVL.

Only a few counts were recorded for this clone. The CDR3 nucleotides are TGCGCCAGCAGCCAAGCTCGCGGACAGGGCGAGACCCAGTACTTC. Residues: CASSQARGQGETQYF. The chain couples TRBV4-1 to TRBJ2-5; TRBD1 agrees at 8 bases. CDR1 is MGHRA, CDR2 YSYEKL, per germline. Trimming at V came to 1 base and at J to 5 bases, leaving 6 bases not matched to a gene. This CDR3 has 15 residues.

This chain joins TRBV28 and TRBJ1-2; no clear D gene. The germline CDR1 and CDR2 sequences are MDHEN and SYDVKM. With 8 bases removed from V and 7 bases from J, the gap between germline ends came to 11 bases. This CDR3 is built from 11 residues. CDR3 bases: TGTGCCAGCCTCTCTCTACGTGGCTACACCTTC. It is translated as CASLSLRGYTF.

The V call is TRBV9, the J call TRBJ2-3; 9 bases map to TRBD2. Germline V gene lookup returns CDR1 SGDLS and CDR2 YYNGEE. The junction had 6 bases not matched to a gene; V was cut back by 3 bases and J by 4 bases. This CDR3 spans 15 amino acids. The CDR3 here is CASSDSGSRSDTQYF. The CDR3 nucleotides read TGTGCCAGCAGCGATAGCGGGAGTCGGTCAGATACGCAGTATTTT.

V is TRBV9 and J is TRBJ2-1; TRBD2 aligns across 12 bases. This CDR3 is built from 14 residues. J lost 9 bases, V lost 3 bases, and 4 bases had no gene match. Germline CDR1 is SGDLS and CDR2 is YYNGEE. CDR3 DNA sequence: TGTGCCAGCAGCGGCCGGACTAGCGGGATTGAGCAGTTCTTC. This codes for CASSGRTSGIEQFF.

This clone was seen more than once but under ten times. CDR3 in amino acids: CASRSSGGSYEQYF. CDR3 bases: TGTGCCAGCAGGTCATCAGGGGGAAGCTACGAGCAGTACTTC. This chain links TRBV28 with TRBJ2-5; 7 nucleotides agree with TRBD1. With the DNA end fitting TRBJ2-7 better, the J assignment may be wrong. The CDR3 is made up of 14 amino acids. CDR1 is MDHEN and CDR2 is SYDVKM in the germline V gene.

There are a few counts of this clone. The rearrangement joins TRBV5-4 to TRBJ1-1; D uncertain. This CDR3 has 11 amino acids. CDR1 is SGHNT, CDR2 YYREEE, per germline (reference sequence). V dropped 4 bases and J dropped 5 bases, with 6 bases sitting between them. The CDR3 sequence is CASSRGTEAFF. Here the CDR3 DNA reads TGTGCCAGCAGCCGCGGGACTGAAGCTTTCTTT.

This chain links TRBV28 with TRBJ1-5; TRBD1 agrees at 7 bases. V shed 5 bases and J 5 bases; nucleotides not matched to a gene: 6. This CDR3 region has 14 residues. The germline V gene encodes CDR1 MDHEN and CDR2 SYDVKM. The CDR3 spells CASSPRTGYQPQHF. CDR3 bases: TGTGCCAGCAGTCCGAGGACAGGTTATCAGCCCCAGCATTTT.

The genes are TRBV23-1 and TRBJ2-5; tentative D call: TRBD1 (5 bases). TRBV23-1 counts as an open reading frame of uncertain function. The V gene lost 3 bases and the J gene lost 1 base, with 12 bases spanning the gap. The CDR3 consists of 15 residues. CDR3 coding DNA: TGCGCCAGCAGTCATCAGGGAAAGGTCCAAGAGACCCAGTACTTC. It specifies CASSHQGKVQETQYF.

The rearrangement uses TRBV27 and TRBJ1-1; tentative D call: TRBD1 (6 bases). Germline V gene lookup returns CDR1 MNHEY and CDR2 SMNVEV (reference sequence). The CDR3 loop spans 13 amino acids. V lost 6 bases, J lost 0 bases, and 8 bases lay in between. CDR3 region: CASRTGLNTEAFF. CDR3 in DNA: TGTGCCAGCAGGACAGGACTGAACACTGAAGCTTTCTTT.

This CDR3 is CASSLGGRAGEQYF. CDR3 DNA: TGTGCCAGCAGCTTGGGCGGGAGGGCCGGCGAGCAGTACTTC. This chain links TRBV5-6 with TRBJ2-7; 9 bases fit TRBD2. CDR1 is SGHDT, CDR2 YYEEEE, per germline. V was pared by 0 bases and J by 6 bases, with 4 bases of the junction left unmatched. This CDR3 region has 14 residues.

This clone has only a few counts. This chain uses TRBV7-9 with TRBJ2-7, with unresolved D. Germline V lookup: CDR1 SEHNR, CDR2 FQNEAQ (reference sequence). The CDR3 totals 13 residues. Deletions cut 1 base from V and 8 bases from J, with 12 bases between. CDR3 amino acids: CASSLGGGGQQYF. CDR3 nucleotide sequence: TGTGCCAGCAGCTTAGGTGGCGGCGGCCAGCAGTACTTC.

The chain links TRBV7-3 to TRBJ1-5; unclear D gene. The V end lost 5 bases, the J end lost 4 bases, and 9 bases lay between the germline ends. Germline V gene sequence: CDR1 SGHTA, CDR2 FQGTGA. The CDR3 totals 13 residues. CDR3 DNA sequence: TGTGCCAGCAGCAGCGATGGGAATCAGCCCCAGCATTTT. Translated: CASSSDGNQPQHF.

This clone occurred once. The J gene is TRBJ2-7, the V gene TRBV11-2, with D tentatively TRBD1 (6 bases). V was pared by 6 bases and J by 3 bases, with 18 bases between. The CDR3 covers 15 residues. Germline V gene data show CDR1 as SGHAT and CDR2 as FQNNGV. CDR3 residues: CASSPTWTEIYEQYF. CDR3 nucleotide sequence: TGTGCCAGCAGTCCGACGTGGACAGAGATCTACGAGCAGTACTTC.

The rearrangement links TRBV12-2 to TRBJ2-3; whether TRBD2, the table's D call, matches the DNA was not checked. TRBV12-2 is described as a pseudogene. The CDR3 covers 19 residues. The CDR3 loop is CASRLTSRERGWASDTQYF. The CDR3 DNA follows: TGTGCAAGTCGCTTAACAAGCAGGGAGCGGGGATGGGCGTCAGATACGCAGTATTTT.

The V and J genes are TRBV10-2 and TRBJ2-3; 7 nucleotides match TRBD2. The CDR3 totals 17 residues. Trimming removed 0 bases from V and 2 bases from J; junction bases left unmatched: 8. Germline V lookup: CDR1 WSHSY, CDR2 SAAADI. In DNA, the CDR3 is TGCGCCAGCAGTGAGTCGAAGGGTAGCGGGTTCACAGATACGCAGTATTTT. Translated, it gives CASSESKGSGFTDTQYF.

This rearrangement joins TRBV29-1 to TRBJ1-1, with 9 bases fitting TRBD1. This CDR3 has 13 residues. With V trimmed by 5 bases and J by 5 bases, 6 bases remained unmatched. Germline assignment: CDR1 SQVTM and CDR2 ANQGSEA. CDR3 sequence reads: CSVTDRGVTEAFF. The CDR3 coding sequence is TGCAGCGTTACGGACAGGGGAGTTACTGAAGCTTTCTTT.

The V and J genes are TRBV5-1 and TRBJ2-2; D may be TRBD2 (6 bases). Trimming cost V 0 bases and J 4 bases, with 16 bases left between them. This CDR3 has 17 residues. Germline V lookup: CDR1 SGHRS, CDR2 YFSETQ. The CDR3: CASSLGRDPSTTGELFF. In DNA, the CDR3 is TGCGCCAGCAGCTTGGGGCGGGACCCATCAACCACCGGGGAGCTGTTTTTT.

The rearrangement joins TRBV6-6 to TRBJ2-1, with D perhaps matching TRBD2 (5 bases). Germline V gene lookup returns CDR1 MNHNY and CDR2 SVGAGI (reference sequence). CDR3 size: 15 residues. The ends were cut back, 5 bases at V and 5 bases at J, with 16 bases in the middle. The CDR3 is CASSAAGLGDNEQFF. The CDR3 nucleotides read TGTGCCAGCAGTGCTGCTGGGTTGGGAGACAATGAGCAGTTCTTC.